The 3 T cell receptor beta chains in this list originate from one sample, sequenced in a study of blood T cells in healthy people across ages. The authors ran a second PCR of about 7 to 12 cycles using a sample-barcoded 5' primer and a J-beta primer mix. TCRdb recomputed calls from the 5' RACE reads with MiXCR, one row per CDR3 protein. The sample holds about 680,000 distinct CDR3 sequences, roughly 50% seen once. Sample: blood. These receptors all come from a woman aged 55-69 years in good health.

This clonotype turned up a few times. V and J are TRBV27 and TRBJ1-2; D is unclear. The CDR3 spans 14 residues. Per the germline V gene, CDR1 is MNHEY and CDR2 is SMNVEV (reference sequence). V lost 3 bases and J 4 bases, leaving 12 bases between the germline ends. The CDR3 protein is CASSFGVKGYGYTF. The DNA of the CDR3 is TGTGCCAGCAGTTTTGGGGTTAAGGGCTATGGCTACACCTTC.

The chain joins TRBV7-9 to TRBJ1-2; D not resolved. Germline CDR1 is SEHNR and CDR2 is FQNEAQ (reference sequence). The CDR3 length is 13 residues. Trimming took 5 bases from V and 4 from J, leaving 11 bases between them. The CDR3 DNA reads TGTGCCAGCAGCCCTAGCGGATCCTATGGCTACACCTTC. Its translation is CASSPSGSYGYTF. The full variable domain, completed using reference TRBV7-9 and TRBJ1-2, is DTGVSQNPRHKITKRGQNVTFRCDPISEHNRLYWYRQTLGQGPEFLTYFQNEAQLEKSRLLSDRFSAERPKGSFSTLEIQRTEQGDSAMYLCASSPSGSYGYTFGSGTRLTVV.

This clonotype was found a few times. V usage is TRBV7-9 and J usage is TRBJ1-2, with TRBD1 as a possible D gene (5 bases). Germline CDR1 reads SEHNR; CDR2 reads FQNEAQ (reference sequence). V shed 6 bases and J shed 3 bases, with 11 bases lying between them. The CDR3 runs 13 residues. DNA of the CDR3: TGTGCCAGCAGTGCGGGGCCCGACTATGGCTACACCTTC. Protein: CASSAGPDYGYTF.